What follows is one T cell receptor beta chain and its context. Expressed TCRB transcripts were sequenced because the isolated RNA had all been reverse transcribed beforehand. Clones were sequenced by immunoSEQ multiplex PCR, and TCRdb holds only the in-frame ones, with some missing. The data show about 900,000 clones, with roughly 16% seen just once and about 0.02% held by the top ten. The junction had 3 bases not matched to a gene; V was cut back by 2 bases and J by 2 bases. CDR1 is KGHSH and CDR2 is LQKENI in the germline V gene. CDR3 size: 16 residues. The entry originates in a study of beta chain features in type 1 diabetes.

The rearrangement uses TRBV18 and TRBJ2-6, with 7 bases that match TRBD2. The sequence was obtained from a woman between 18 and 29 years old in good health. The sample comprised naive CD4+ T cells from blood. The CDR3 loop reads CASSPREGTGANVLTF. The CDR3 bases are TGTGCCAGCTCACCAAGGGAGGGGACTGGGGCCAACGTCCTGACTTTC.